Listed here are 5 T cell receptor beta chains from one sample, sequenced in a study of shared clonotypes between healthy human individuals. The method was immunoSEQ multiplex PCR; TCRdb's version includes in-frame clones alone and lacks a portion of them. This sample carries 550,000 to 850,000 clones, approximately 79% of them seen once, and the ten largest clones take less than 2%. Sequences were obtained from memory CD4+ T cells sorted from blood. Subset specified: CD45RA-negative fraction. The receptors were sampled from a woman in her thirties in good health.

This sequence joins TRBV19 and TRBJ2-1, with 7 bases fitting TRBD1. The CDR3 spans 13 residues. J gave up 6 bases and V 6 bases, and 5 bases lay outside the gene matches. Germline CDR1 LNHDA, CDR2 SQIVND (reference sequence). CDR3 amino acids: CASRVTGINEQFF. The DNA of the CDR3 is TGTGCCAGTAGGGTGACAGGGATCAATGAGCAGTTCTTC.

The chain carries TRBV4-2 and TRBJ2-3; D ambiguous. CDR3 length equals 12 residues. Trimming cost V 3 bases and J 3 bases, with 4 bases left between them. Germline V gene data show CDR1 as LGHNA and CDR2 as YNFKEQ. The CDR3 DNA is TGTGCCAGCAGCCAGAGGACAGATACGCAGTATTTT. It is translated as CASSQRTDTQYF.

The V and J genes are TRBV2 and TRBJ1-1; weak D call: TRBD1 (5 bases). This CDR3 has 12 residues. Germline V gene sequence: CDR1 SNHLY, CDR2 FYNNEI. Trimming left V 4 bases short and J 5 bases short, with 8 bases between. The CDR3 loop reads CASSGGWTEAFF. The CDR3 coding sequence is TGTGCCAGCAGTGGGGGCTGGACTGAAGCTTTCTTT.

This clone showed up many times. This chain's CDR3 is CAISERDTGFQPQHF. The CDR3, as DNA: TGTGCCATCAGCGAGAGGGACACGGGCTTTCAGCCCCAGCATTTT. The chain couples TRBV10-3 to TRBJ1-5, with D tentatively TRBD1 (6 bases). Per the germline V gene, CDR1 is ENHRY and CDR2 is SYGVKD. This CDR3 is 15 amino acids long. Trimming took 6 bases from V and 6 from J, leaving 18 bases between them.

This clone was observed once. The same CDR3 can be traced to other DNA sequences in this sample. The V call is TRBV5-1, the J call TRBJ2-7, with 11 bases identical to TRBD1. Unmatched junction bases numbered 6, after V lost 4 bases and J lost 3 bases. The CDR3 runs to 15 residues. Germline CDR1 SGHRS, CDR2 YFSETQ. The CDR3 is CASSDRTGGLYEQYF. Written as DNA, the CDR3 is TGCGCCAGCAGCGACAGGACAGGGGGCCTCTACGAGCAGTACTTC.